This entry is about one TCR beta chain. What it recognizes is unknown. The patients all showed relapse after autologous stem cell transplantation, while their brentuximab vedotin exposure varied. V was trimmed by 0 bases and J by 8 bases, leaving 5 bases between them. The CDR3 loop spans 11 amino acids. Germline V gives CDR1 SQVTM, CDR2 ANQGSEA. Generated by immunoSEQ multiplex PCR, the TCRdb table keeps only in-frame clones and is missing some. The repertoire has about 40,000 clones, about 87% of them found once; the top ten carry about 9%. This sample was included in a study of PD-1 blockade in classical Hodgkin lymphoma. Study-wide background: Nivolumab was given intravenously to patients at 3 mg/kg every 2 weeks.

Whole-study results and caveats: The study reported lower baseline TCR diversity in newly diagnosed patients than in healthy donors.

The rearrangement uses TRBV29-1 and TRBJ2-1, with no clear D. This receptor was taken from a human donor with classical Hodgkin lymphoma. The specimen comprised peripheral blood mononuclear cells (PBMCs), sampled at baseline. The CDR3 DNA follows: TGCAGCGTTGAAGAGTTTTATGAGCAGTTCTTC. Its protein product is CSVEEFYEQFF.